The 6 T cell receptor beta chains in this list originate from one sample, sequenced in a study of cytomegalovirus exposure and HLA in healthy donors (dated by TCRdb to about 2017). The receptor library was made with the immunoSEQ multiplex PCR assay. A mixture of 60 forward primers for TCR Vbeta segments and 13 reverse primers for TCR Jbeta segments was used in the multiplex PCR. TCRdb limited this immuneACCESS table to in-frame rearrangements with V and J called. A share of clones is missing; checked studies link under half to unresolved V genes, and the rest is unexplained. The sample table contains 95,000 to 100,000 clones; only one count was recorded for 76% of them. Of the sample, over 3.5% is held by the ten largest clones. The sample taken for sequencing was PBMCs. Source of these receptors: a man aged 40-49 years in good health and CMV-seronegative.

The chain joins TRBV11-3 to TRBJ2-5; the match to TRBD1 covers 7 bases. Germline V CDR1 and CDR2: SGHNT, YENEEA. The CDR3 covers 15 residues. With 4 bases clipped from V and 1 base from J, the junction kept 6 bases outside the gene matches. The CDR3 bases are TGTGCCAGCAGCTCAAATCGGGACAGCCAAGAGACCCAGTACTTC. This encodes CASSSNRDSQETQYF. The variable domain in full, completed from reference TRBV11-3 and TRBJ2-5, reads EAGVVQSPRYKIIEKKQPVAFWCNPISGHNTLYWYLQNLGQGPELLIRYENEEAVDDSQLPKDRFSAERLKGVDSTLKIQPAELGDSAVYLCASSSNRDSQETQYFGPGTRLLVL.

This clone was recorded a few times. V gene TRBV7-8 combines with J gene TRBJ2-7; the match to TRBD1 covers 11 bases. The CDR3 sequence is 17 residues long. Germline CDR1 is SGHVS and CDR2 is FQNEAQ. With 3 bases clipped from V and 3 bases from J, the junction kept 10 bases outside the gene matches. CDR3 nucleotides: TGTGCCAGCAGCTTGGGTAGGACAGGGGGCCGATTCTACGAGCAGTACTTC. Translated, it gives CASSLGRTGGRFYEQYF. The complete variable domain, with remaining parts taken from reference TRBV7-8 and TRBJ2-7, reads GAGVSQSPRYKVAKRGQDVALRCDPISGHVSLFWYQQALGQGPEFLTYFQNEAQLDKSGLPSDRFFAERPEGSVSTLKIQRTQQEDSAVYLCASSLGRTGGRFYEQYFGPGTRLTVT.

The V gene is TRBV13, the J gene TRBJ1-3, with a tentative D call TRBD1 (6 bases). Germline V CDR1 and CDR2: PRHDT, FYEKMQ (reference sequence). Trimming took off 5 bases at V and 0 bases at J, with 11 bases between the two ends. There are 15 residues in the CDR3. The CDR3, as DNA: TGTGCCAGCAGCCGGACAGCCGACTCTGGAAACACCATATATTTT. This sequence encodes CASSRTADSGNTIYF.

The chain carries TRBV9 and TRBJ1-1; perhaps TRBD1 as D (5 bases). V gave up 4 bases and J gave up 0 bases, with 22 bases separating them. CDR3 length equals 18 residues. The V gene's germline CDR1 is SGDLS and CDR2 YYNGEE. CDR3 residues: CASSRLGGAGTVNTEAFF. The CDR3 DNA reads as TGTGCCAGCAGCAGATTAGGAGGCGCGGGGACTGTGAACACTGAAGCTTTCTTT.

The chain joins TRBV5-1 to TRBJ1-6, with D possibly TRBD1 on 5 matching bases. Germline CDR1 SGHRS, CDR2 YFSETQ. Between the trimmed V and J ends, which lost 4 bases and 10 bases, there was a span of 18 bases. The CDR3 length is 15 residues. The CDR3 sequence: CASSKDTAGGSPLHF. Here the CDR3 DNA reads TGCGCCAGCAGCAAGGACACGGCGGGAGGATCACCCCTCCACTTT.

The V and J genes are TRBV21-1 and TRBJ1-2. TRBV21-1 is labeled a pseudogene. The length of the CDR3 is 17 residues. The CDR3 DNA follows: TGTGCCAGCAGCCTCCGGGGGGGGACCGTAAGGGACTATGGCTACACCTTC. This encodes CASSLRGGTVRDYGYTF.